What follows are 9 T cell receptor beta chains derived from one specimen sequenced in a study of blood T cell repertoires in COVID-19. This table comes from immunoSEQ multiplex PCR, and its TCRdb copy is limited to in-frame clones, with some not included. The table shows some 250,000 clones, with about 73% occurring only once. Sequencing was performed on peripheral blood. The receptors were sampled from a woman at least 80 years old with acute or convalescent COVID-19.

This clone was detected a few times. The chain combines TRBV19 with TRBJ2-7; D is perhaps TRBD1 (6 bases). Trimming took off 5 bases at V and 2 bases at J, with 16 bases between the two ends. The CDR3 sequence is 15 residues long. Per germline, CDR1 LNHDA and CDR2 SQIVND (reference sequence). The CDR3 loop is CASSPLTGQTYEQYF. The CDR3 DNA reads TGTGCCAGTAGTCCGCTGACAGGACAAACCTACGAGCAGTACTTC.

V gene TRBV29-1 combines with J gene TRBJ1-1; the match to TRBD1 covers 7 bases. V lost 4 bases to trimming and J lost 5 bases; unmatched junction nucleotides: 10. The CDR3 loop spans 14 amino acids. Germline CDR1 is SQVTM and CDR2 is ANQGSEA. The CDR3: CSVAVDRLGTEAFF. The CDR3 nucleotides are TGCAGCGTTGCCGTGGACAGGTTGGGAACTGAAGCTTTCTTT.

The chain recombines TRBV27 with TRBJ2-7; 8 nucleotides match TRBD2. Trimming at V came to 0 bases and at J to 7 bases, leaving 5 bases not matched to a gene. CDR1 and CDR2 (germline): MNHEY, SMNVEV (reference sequence). This CDR3 has 14 residues. The CDR3 loop is CASSLSRGAREQYF. The CDR3 region has the DNA TGTGCCAGCAGTTTATCGCGGGGGGCGCGGGAGCAGTACTTC.

This chain links TRBV19 with TRBJ2-2; 9 nucleotides align to TRBD2. Germline V CDR1 and CDR2: LNHDA, SQIVND (reference sequence). The CDR3 length is 17 residues. V gave up 3 bases and J gave up 1 base; unmatched junction bases: 6. In DNA, the CDR3 is TGTGCCAGTAGTATCGCCGGACTAGCGATGAACACCGGGGAGCTGTTTTTT. It translates to CASSIAGLAMNTGELFF.

This clone was picked up many times. V is TRBV29-1 and J is TRBJ2-5, with 7 bases fitting TRBD1. The germline V gene encodes CDR1 SQVTM and CDR2 ANQGSEA. With V trimmed by 7 bases and J by 2 bases, 10 bases remained unmatched. This CDR3 region has 14 residues. CDR3 in DNA: TGCAGCGCAACGGGACAGAGACGACAAGAGACCCAGTACTTC. It translates to CSATGQRRQETQYF.

V is TRBV12-2 and J is TRBJ1-6. TRBV12-2 is an annotated pseudogene. This CDR3 is built from 16 residues. In nucleotides, the CDR3 is TGTGCAAGTCGCGCTGACTTGATTCCCTATAATTCACCCCTCCACTTT. It specifies CASRADLIPYNSPLHF.

This chain joins TRBV6-5 and TRBJ2-7; 7 bases are shared with TRBD1. This CDR3 is 15 amino acids long. V shed 9 bases, J shed 4 bases, and the junction held 15 bases outside the gene matches. Looked up from germline, CDR1 is MNHEY and CDR2 is SVGAGI. The CDR3 DNA is TGTGCCAGTCAATACACGGGACAGTTGAATTACGAGCAGTACTTC. Protein sequence: CASQYTGQLNYEQYF.

This chain uses TRBV6-1 with TRBJ2-1, with unresolved D. There are 14 residues in the CDR3. Germline-derived CDR1 and CDR2 are MNHNS and SASEGT. V was pared by 1 base and J by 2 bases, with 6 bases between. The CDR3 is CASSEGPAYNEQFF. The CDR3 DNA follows: TGTGCCAGCAGTGAAGGGCCAGCCTACAATGAGCAGTTCTTC.

Only a few counts were recorded for this clone. This chain links TRBV7-6 with TRBJ2-5; a weak D match, TRBD2 (7 bases). V gave up 4 bases and J gave up 3 bases, with 15 bases separating them. The germline gives CDR1 SGHVS, CDR2 FNYEAQ. The CDR3 loop spans 15 amino acids. In DNA, the CDR3 is TGTGCCAGCAGCTCTTCGGGGAGGGGGAAAGAGACCCAGTACTTC. Translating it yields CASSSSGRGKETQYF.